A selection of T cell receptor beta chains follows, all from one sample in a study of T cell responses to AZD1222 COVID-19 vaccine. Repertoires were generated with immunoSEQ multiplex PCR, while TCRdb's copy carries only in-frame clones and drops some. The sample carries 90,000 to 130,000 clones, more than 70% recorded once. Sample: peripheral blood, taken on day 0 of AZD1222 vaccination. All receptors come from an adult in good health. CDR3s include the opening cysteine and the closing phenylalanine or tryptophan. Fields, in order: J gene, clone size, V gene, D gene, CDR3 DNA, CDR3 protein. The D gene is left open where the match is weak. Size values are once, few and many counts, or a class for expanded clones, and some rows have none.

TRBJ2-2 - TRBV7-9 - TGTGCCAGCAGCTTACCCCTGGAGTCCACCGCGAACACCGGGGAGCTGTTTTTT CASSLPLESTANTGELFF
TRBJ1-6 - TRBV4-3 - TGCGCCAGCAGCCTTACCGGGAGGGGAGATTCACCCCTCCACTTT CASSLTGRGDSPLHF
TRBJ1-6 - TRBV7-2 - TGTGCCAGCAGCCCGAGCACGAGCTCCTATAATTCACCCCTCCACTTT CASSPSTSSYNSPLHF
TRBJ2-1 - TRBV7-3 TRBD2 TGTGCCAGCTCTAGCGGGGTCTTACCGGGCGATGAGCAGTTCTTC CASSSGVLPGDEQFF
TRBJ1-2 - TRBV6-4 - TGTGCCAACCGCTGGACAGCTAACTATGGCTACACCTTC CANRWTANYGYTF
TRBJ1-4 - TRBV6-5 - TGTGCCAGCAGGGGAGCCGTCCTTAGGGGTGAAAAACTGTTTTTT CASRGAVLRGEKLFF
TRBJ2-5 - TRBV5-1 - TGCGCCAGCAGCTTGGGGCGGATACCGTACCAAGAGACCCAGTACTTC CASSLGRIPYQETQYF
TRBJ2-5 - TRBV4-1 - TGCGCCAGCAGCCAGCACTCCAGGGATAAGGTCGAGACCCAGTACTTC CASSQHSRDKVETQYF
TRBJ1-4 once TRBV2 TRBD1 TGTGCCAGCAGATCGGACAGGGAGAATGAAAAACTGTTTTTT CASRSDRENEKLFF
TRBJ2-7 - TRBV11-2 - TGTGCCAGCAGCTATACGCAGGGAGCCTACGAGCAGTACTTC CASSYTQGAYEQYF
TRBJ2-7 few TRBV12-3/TRBV12-4 - TGTGCCAGCAGTTCCAACGGCTACGAGCAGTACTTC CASSSNGYEQYF
TRBJ2-7 - TRBV7-9 - TGTGCCAGCAGCTTAGGGGGGAGCGAGCAGTACTTC CASSLGGSEQYF
TRBJ2-2 - TRBV9 - TGTGCCAGCAGCCCCCGCAGGGGTAAAAACACCGGGGAGCTGTTTTTT CASSPRRGKNTGELFF
TRBJ1-5 - TRBV19 TRBD1 TGTGCCAGTAGTCCCGTGACAGGGGTTGGCAATCAGCCCCAGCATTTT CASSPVTGVGNQPQHF
TRBJ1-6 - TRBV6-1 TRBD1 TGTGCCAGCAGTGAACGGGACAGGGTTTATTCACCCCTCCACTTT CASSERDRVYSPLHF
TRBJ2-1 - TRBV5-1 - TGCGCCAGCAGCTTGGGGGTAGGCATTCGGGCCGAGCAGTTCTTC CASSLGVGIRAEQFF
TRBJ2-5 - TRBV9 TRBD2 TGTGCCAGCAGCGTAGCTGGCTCTAGCGGGGGAGAGACCCAGTACTTC CASSVAGSSGGETQYF
TRBJ1-1 - TRBV5-1 - TGCGCCAGCAGCTCGGACAGCACGAACACTGAAGCTTTCTTT CASSSDSTNTEAFF
TRBJ1-2 once TRBV3-1/TRBV3-2 TRBD1 TGTGCCAGCAGCCTAGGGACAGGGAGTCTTGGCTACACCTTC CASSLGTGSLGYTF
TRBJ1-3 - TRBV11-2 - TGTGCCAGCAGCTGGGGGGCCGCGGGCACCATATATTTT CASSWGAAGTIYF
TRBJ1-3 - TRBV2 - TGTGCCAGCGGTTCTGAGGGTTCCGGAAACACCATATATTTT CASGSEGSGNTIYF
TRBJ1-1 - TRBV18 - TGTGCCAGCTCCCCGGAATATATTGGAGCGGGCCAAGGGAGTGCTTTCTTT CASSPEYIGAGQGSAFF